Sequencing of this T cell receptor (beta chain) was carried out in a study of regulatory and conventional T cells in RAG deficiency. Germline lookup yields CDR1 MNHNS and CDR2 SASEGT. Trimming removed 6 bases at V and 4 bases at J, with 18 bases between. The length of the CDR3 is 15 residues. Assay used: immunoSEQ multiplex PCR; TCRdb lists only in-frame clones, some missing. The table has around 30,000 clones, around 91% seen once. This clone has more than one count but fewer than ten. This same sample was also part of a study on regulatory T cells. That paper states: Amplification used 52 TRBV primers and 13 TRBJ primers.

The chain couples TRBV6-1 to TRBJ2-5; a weak D match, TRBD2 (5 bases). Material for sequencing was CD8+ T cells sorted from blood. The TCR originated in a human donor in good health. For the CDR3, the DNA is TGTGCCAGCAGCCCCATAGCGAACCCCCGAGAGACCCAGTACTTC. Translation: CASSPIANPRETQYF.